Listed below are T cell receptor beta chains from one sample, sequenced in a study of Ad26.COV2.S vaccination and SARS-CoV-2 variants. TCRdb's table, derived via immunoSEQ multiplex PCR, lists solely in-frame clones and lacks some. Here the sample spans a few hundred thousand clones, around nine tenths being singletons. The source was peripheral blood, collected in a trial of Ad26.COV2.S vaccine versus placebo. The source of these receptors is a person between 18 and 65 years old who received the Ad26.COV2.S COVID-19 vaccine or a placebo. CDR3s leave out the opening cysteine and the closing phenylalanine or tryptophan. The order of the fields is V gene, J gene, CDR3 protein.

>TRBV24-1|TRBJ2-3
ATSDSGTSAFTDTQY
>TRBV6-2/TRBV6-3|TRBJ1-5
ASSPDRVAHQPQH
>TRBV28|TRBJ2-7
ASSFREFYEQY
>TRBV27|TRBJ1-1
ASRGWGLNTEAF
>TRBV11-2|TRBJ1-3
ASSLAGIAGNTIY
>TRBV2|TRBJ1-1
ASSQTGGGKNTEAF
>TRBV12-5|TRBJ2-2
ASGPKRQGGNTGELF
>TRBV5-1|TRBJ2-4
ASSLETGSNIQY
>TRBV5-4|TRBJ1-1
ASSTFARGKVNTEAF
>TRBV10-3|TRBJ1-5
AISDRYSNQPQH
>TRBV7-9|TRBJ1-1
ASSRIQGIAEAF
>TRBV12-5|TRBJ2-3
ASGLGFSTDTQY
>TRBV6-6|TRBJ2-7
ASSPRGGAPFYEQY
>TRBV6-5|TRBJ1-1
ASSRQMNTEAF
>TRBV27|TRBJ1-1
ASSFYWRGDLMNTEAF
>TRBV6-1|TRBJ2-1
ASSDPTGIGNEQF
>TRBV12-3/TRBV12-4|TRBJ1-2
ASSYGGNYGYT